The rows below give T cell receptor beta chains drawn from one sample of a study of blood T cell repertoires in COVID-19. TCRdb keeps only in-frame clones here, not all; method: immunoSEQ multiplex PCR. The sample contains tens of thousands of clones, around 90% of which appear only once. Sequencing was carried out using peripheral blood. The receptors were gathered from a woman aged 50 to 65 with active or convalescent COVID-19. The CDR3 runs from the conserved cysteine through the conserved F or W. A D gene is named only where the DNA matches it firmly. Rows give clone size only sometimes, using once, few, many, or a class for an expanded clone.

NA,TRBJ1-2,NA,TRBV29-1,TGCAGCGTTGTCTCAGCGTACAACTATGGCTACACCTTC,CSVVSAYNYGYTF
NA,TRBJ1-5,NA,TRBV19,TGTGCCAGTAGTTTTACGAGGGGAGGGATAGACAATCAGCCCCAGCATTTT,CASSFTRGGIDNQPQHF
NA,TRBJ1-5,NA,TRBV24-1,TGTGCCACCTCCCAGGGCTACAATCAGCCCCAGCATTTT,CATSQGYNQPQHF
NA,TRBJ1-1,NA,TRBV25-1,TGTGCCAGCAGTGAAACAGGGCCTGAAGCTTTCTTT,CASSETGPEAFF
NA,TRBJ1-1,once,TRBV6-5,TGTGCCAGCACTTTAGTACAGGGACGTACTGAAGCTTTCTTT,CASTLVQGRTEAFF
TRBD1,TRBJ1-4,NA,TRBV19,TGTGCCAGTAGTATGGGACAGGGGGGTTTGGTTGAAAAACTGTTTTTT,CASSMGQGGLVEKLFF
NA,TRBJ2-1,NA,TRBV24-1,TGTGCCACCAGTGATTCAGGGATCCGCAATGAGCAGTTCTTC,CATSDSGIRNEQFF
TRBD1,TRBJ1-2,few,TRBV7-2,TGTGCCAGCAGCCACCGGACAGGGGGCGGTGGCTACACCTTC,CASSHRTGGGGYTF
TRBD1,TRBJ2-5,NA,TRBV30,TGTGCCTGGAGTGTAGGGACAGGGTTGGTGGAGACCCAGTACTTC,CAWSVGTGLVETQYF
NA,TRBJ1-2,NA,TRBV2,TGTGCCGTCAAGGGGGGGGGACTATATTCCGCAGATGACTATGGCTACACCTTC,CAVKGGGLYSADDYGYTF
TRBD2,TRBJ2-7,NA,TRBV19,TGTGCCAGTAGTATTACCGGGGGGAATGGCGAGCAGTACTTC,CASSITGGNGEQYF
NA,TRBJ1-2,few,TRBV15,TGTGCCACCAGCAGAGCCATATCGACAGGCTATGGCTACACCTTC,CATSRAISTGYGYTF
NA,TRBJ2-5,NA,TRBV19,TGTGCCAGCCTGGGGCTTCAAGAGACCCAGTACTTC,CASLGLQETQYF
NA,TRBJ1-1,NA,TRBV6-4,TGTGCCAGCAGTGAAGTTTGGAGCGGTAACACTGAAGCTTTCTTT,CASSEVWSGNTEAFF
NA,TRBJ2-4,NA,TRBV27,TGTGCCAGCAGACCGGCTAGCGTGAACATTCAGTACTTC,CASRPASVNIQYF
NA,TRBJ1-4,NA,TRBV7-3,TGTGCCAGCAGCTTAACCGGGTCCAGCGGTGAAAAACTGTTTTTT,CASSLTGSSGEKLFF
TRBD2,TRBJ2-1,NA,TRBV6-5,TGTGCCAGCAGTTCAAGCGGGGGGGCTTACAATGAGCAGTTCTTC,CASSSSGGAYNEQFF
NA,TRBJ1-2,NA,TRBV7-2,TGTGCCAGCAGCTTAGCCCCCGAAACAGCAGGGGTCAACTATGGCTACACCTTC,CASSLAPETAGVNYGYTF
NA,TRBJ2-1,NA,TRBV18,TGTGCCAGCCAACAGGGCCGGAGCTCCTACAATGAGCAGTTCTTC,CASQQGRSSYNEQFF
TRBD2,TRBJ2-3,NA,TRBV5-1,TGCGCCAGCAGCTTGGGCCTAGCGGAGCGTAGCGGTACGCAGTATTTT,CASSLGLAERSGTQYF
TRBD1,TRBJ1-1,NA,TRBV7-9,TGTGCCAGCAGCTCCGGACAGGGGGCAAGTAACACTGAAGCTTTCTTT,CASSSGQGASNTEAFF
TRBD1,TRBJ1-1,NA,TRBV19,TGTGCCAGTAGTACCTTGACAGGGGATAACACTGAAGCTTTCTTT,CASSTLTGDNTEAFF
NA,TRBJ2-7,NA,TRBV5-1,TGCGCCAGCAGCTTATTAGGGACAAAGTACTTC,CASSLLGTKYF
TRBD1,TRBJ1-2,NA,TRBV6-5,TGTGCCAGCACCTTTACAGGGGGCGGCTACACCTTC,CASTFTGGGYTF